This T cell receptor (beta chain) was observed in a study of tumor-infiltrating lymphocytes in primary liver carcinoma. A primer in the constant region served to generate TCR beta cDNA from 450 to 600 ng of total RNA. Libraries covering TCR beta were generated through three nested multiplex PCR rounds (using a slightly modified ARM-PCR). A C-beta reverse primer was combined with TRBV1-TRBV30 forward primers in the first two PCR rounds, and each round had approximately 9 cycles. MiXCR was run by TCRdb on the multiplex PCR reads, yielding one entry per CDR3 protein. The sample includes approximately 47,000 distinct CDR3 sequences, 60% to 75% of them seen just once. This CDR3 is built from 14 residues. CDR1 is LNHDA and CDR2 is SQIVND in the germline V gene (reference sequence). With respect to this clonotype: A junction boundary mismatches the germline segment, possibly from a read error.

Without any cell sorting, roughly 18-30 mg of bulk tissue yielded co-extracted RNA and DNA. Every tumor sample analyzed contained over 80% viable tumor cells. The specimen was liver tumor tissue from sampling region 3. Subset given: tumor region T3, left-lateral pole. This chain uses TRBV19 with TRBJ2-2, with D possibly being TRBD2 (5 bases). This TCR derives from a middle-aged man with primary liver carcinoma and hepatitis B virus infection. The CDR3 DNA reads TGTGCCAGTAGCCCGGGGATGAACACGGGGGAGCTGTTTTTT. Its translation is CASSPGMNTGELFF.